The 13 T cell receptor beta chains listed next were all sequenced from one sample in a study of vaccination effects on CD4 cells after COVID-19. Before sequencing, viral peptide pools were used by the ViraFEST assay to expand antigen-specific CD4+ T cells. After roughly 9 days in culture, the CD4+ T cells were isolated. Vaccination of participants consisted of two doses of either the BNT162b2 or mRNA-1273 vaccine. Assay used: immunoSEQ multiplex PCR; TCRdb lists only in-frame clones, some missing. The data hold approximately 61,000 clones, with more than 70% observed a single time. Their target antigens are unknown. The sequencing here drew on CD4+ T cells from PBMCs cultured with HCoV-229E spike peptides, taken after COVID-19 vaccination. The receptors here all came from a human donor who received a COVID-19 vaccine.

This clone was seen once. V and J are TRBV11-3 and TRBJ2-7; D remains ambiguous. This CDR3 region has 13 residues. Germline values: CDR1 SGHNT, CDR2 YENEEA. Trimming cost V 1 base and J 2 bases, with 6 bases left between them. CDR3 protein: CASSLVSTYEQYV. The CDR3 DNA is TGTGCCAGCAGCTTAGTGTCGACCTACGAGCAGTACGTC.

This chain links TRBV5-1 with TRBJ2-3; the D gene is possibly TRBD1 (5 bases). V lost 1 base and J 0 bases, leaving 12 bases between the germline ends. CDR3 length: 16 amino acids. Looked up from germline, CDR1 is SGHRS and CDR2 is YFSETQ. The CDR3 region is CASSLRGPPSTDTQYF. In nucleotides, the CDR3 is TGCGCCAGCAGCTTGAGGGGCCCTCCTAGCACAGATACGCAGTATTTT.

DNA for the CDR3: TGTGCCAGCAGTGGCCCGATGACACGTGGGGAGACCCAGTACTTC. It yields the protein CASSGPMTRGETQYF. V gene TRBV2 combines with J gene TRBJ2-5; D gene unclear. V lost 4 bases to trimming and J lost 5 bases, with 17 bases between them. The CDR3 contains 15 residues. The germline V gene has CDR1 SNHLY and CDR2 FYNNEI.

The CDR3 sequence is CASSVGLWDTDTQYF. The CDR3 coding sequence is TGTGCCAGCAGCGTAGGTTTATGGGACACAGATACGCAGTATTTT. The rearrangement joins TRBV9 to TRBJ2-3; no firm D call. V gave up 0 bases and J gave up 2 bases, with 10 bases separating them. The CDR3 totals 15 residues. Per the germline V gene, CDR1 is SGDLS and CDR2 is YYNGEE.

The gene calls are TRBV12-3 or TRBV12-4 and TRBJ1-2; 9 nucleotides agree with TRBD1. The CDR3 consists of 12 residues. J lost 5 bases, V lost 8 bases, and 3 bases had no gene match. The CDR3 region has the DNA TGTGCCAGCTGGACAGGGGATTATGGCTACACCTTC. Translating gives CASWTGDYGYTF.

The chain uses TRBV6-2 or TRBV6-3 and TRBJ1-1; 10 bases map to TRBD1. V shed 2 bases and J 11 bases; nucleotides not matched to a gene: 8. Germline V lookup: CDR1 MNHEY, CDR2 SVGEGT. CDR3 length equals 14 residues. The chain's CDR3 is CASSYGDRGIGAFF. The CDR3 bases are TGTGCCAGCAGTTACGGGGACAGGGGTATCGGGGCTTTCTTT.

The V call is TRBV7-9, the J call TRBJ2-3; D is possibly TRBD2 (5 bases). V gave up 1 base and J gave up 0 bases, with 5 bases separating them. The CDR3 is 14 amino acids. Germline lookup yields CDR1 SEHNR and CDR2 FQNEAQ (reference sequence). The CDR3 bases are TGTGCCAGCAGCTTAGTAGCGAGCACAGATACGCAGTATTTT. Translating gives CASSLVASTDTQYF.

V is TRBV4-1 and J is TRBJ2-3; the match to TRBD2 covers 7 bases. Germline loops: CDR1 MGHRA, CDR2 YSYEKL. J gave up 3 bases and V 5 bases, and 14 bases lay outside the gene matches. The CDR3 loop spans 17 amino acids. CDR3 sequence (DNA): TGCGCCAGCAGCACCCGTATGGGGCAGGGAGGGACAGATACGCAGTATTTT. Its protein product is CASSTRMGQGGTDTQYF.

The chain joins TRBV6-6 to TRBJ1-5, with D unresolved. The ends were cut back, 2 bases at V and 0 bases at J, with 11 bases in the middle. The germline CDR1 and CDR2 sequences are MNHNY and SVGAGI (reference sequence). CDR3 length: 16 residues. CDR3 residues: CASSYGARGSNQPQHF. Here the CDR3 DNA reads TGTGCCAGCAGTTACGGTGCCCGGGGTAGCAATCAGCCCCAGCATTTT.

This clone has only a few counts. The chain links TRBV3-1 (or the pseudogene TRBV3-2) to TRBJ1-1, with TRBD1 identical over 10 bases. Germline assignment: CDR1 LGHDT and CDR2 YNNKEL (reference sequence). V gave up 1 base and J gave up 1 base; unmatched junction bases: 3. The CDR3 has 16 residues. CDR3 sequence: CASSQVGTGANTEAFF. In DNA, the CDR3 is TGTGCCAGCAGCCAAGTAGGGACAGGGGCGAACACTGAAGCTTTCTTT.

J is TRBJ2-7 and V is TRBV2; D unresolved. Germline assignment: CDR1 SNHLY and CDR2 FYNNEI. CDR3 length: 12 amino acids. The ends were cut back, 1 base at V and 4 bases at J, with 5 bases in the middle. CDR3 in DNA: TGTGCCAGCAGTGAAGGCCGGTACGAGCAGTACGTC. It yields the protein CASSEGRYEQYV.

This chain joins TRBV7-2 and TRBJ1-5, with no clear D. Trimming pared 1 base from V and 1 base from J, leaving 5 bases between. The CDR3 sequence is 14 residues long. Per germline, CDR1 SGHTA and CDR2 FQGNSA. The CDR3: CASSLEGSNQPQHF. CDR3 nucleotide sequence: TGTGCCAGCAGCTTAGAGGGCAGCAATCAGCCCCAGCATTTT. The complete variable domain, with remaining parts taken from reference TRBV7-2 and TRBJ1-5, reads GAGVSQSPSNKVTEKGKDVELRCDPISGHTALYWYRQSLGQGLEFLIYFQGNSAPDKSGLPSDRFSAERTGGSVSTLTIQRTQQEDSAVYLCASSLEGSNQPQHFGDGTRLSIL.

The DNA of the CDR3 is TGCAGTGCTGCTCCACCCAATGAGCAGTTCTTC. Protein: CSAAPPNEQFF. The rearrangement joins TRBV20-1 to TRBJ2-1; D unresolved. V lost 5 bases and J lost 6, with 8 bases in between. Germline V gene sequence: CDR1 DFQATT, CDR2 SNEGSKA (reference sequence). The CDR3 is 11 amino acids.